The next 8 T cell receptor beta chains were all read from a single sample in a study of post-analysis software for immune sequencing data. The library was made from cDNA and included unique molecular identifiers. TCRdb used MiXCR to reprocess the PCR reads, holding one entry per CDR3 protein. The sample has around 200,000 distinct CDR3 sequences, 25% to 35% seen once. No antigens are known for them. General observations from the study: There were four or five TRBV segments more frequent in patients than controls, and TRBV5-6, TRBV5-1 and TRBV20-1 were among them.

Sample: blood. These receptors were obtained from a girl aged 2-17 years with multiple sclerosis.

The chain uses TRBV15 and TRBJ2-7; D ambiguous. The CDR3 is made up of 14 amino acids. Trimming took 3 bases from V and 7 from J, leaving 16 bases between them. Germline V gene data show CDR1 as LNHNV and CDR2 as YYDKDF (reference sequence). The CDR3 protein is CATSSQDGWGEQYF. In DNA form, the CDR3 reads TGTGCCACCAGCAGTCAGGACGGTTGGGGTGAGCAGTACTTC.

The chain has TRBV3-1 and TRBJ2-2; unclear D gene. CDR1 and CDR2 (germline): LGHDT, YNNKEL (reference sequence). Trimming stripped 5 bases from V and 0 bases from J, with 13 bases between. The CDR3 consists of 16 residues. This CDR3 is CASSKIGRANTGELFF. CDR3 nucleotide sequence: TGTGCCAGCAGCAAAATAGGTAGGGCGAACACCGGGGAGCTGTTTTTT.

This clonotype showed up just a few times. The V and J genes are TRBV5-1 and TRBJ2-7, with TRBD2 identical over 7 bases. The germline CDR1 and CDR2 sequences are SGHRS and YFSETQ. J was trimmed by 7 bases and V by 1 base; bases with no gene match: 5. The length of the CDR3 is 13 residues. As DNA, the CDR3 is TGCGCCAGCAGCTTGACGTGGGGGGGGGAGCAGTACTTC. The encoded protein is CASSLTWGGEQYF.

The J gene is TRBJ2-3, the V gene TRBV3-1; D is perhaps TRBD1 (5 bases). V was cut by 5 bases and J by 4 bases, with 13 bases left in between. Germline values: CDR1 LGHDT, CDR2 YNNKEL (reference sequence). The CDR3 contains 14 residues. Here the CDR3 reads CASSVGTGPDTQYF. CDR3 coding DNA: TGTGCCAGCAGCGTCGGAACAGGACCAGATACGCAGTATTTT.

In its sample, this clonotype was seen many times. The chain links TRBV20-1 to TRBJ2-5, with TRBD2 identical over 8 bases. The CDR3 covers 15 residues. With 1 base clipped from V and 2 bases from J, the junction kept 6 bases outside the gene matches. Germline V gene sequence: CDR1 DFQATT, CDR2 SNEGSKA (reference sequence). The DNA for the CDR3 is TGCAGTGCTAGAGGCCCCGGGGGGGTACAAGAGACCCAGTACTTC. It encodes CSARGPGGVQETQYF.

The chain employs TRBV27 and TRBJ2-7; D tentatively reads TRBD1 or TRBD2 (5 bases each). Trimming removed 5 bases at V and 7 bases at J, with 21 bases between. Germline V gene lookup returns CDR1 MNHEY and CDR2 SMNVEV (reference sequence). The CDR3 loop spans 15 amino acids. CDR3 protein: CASSIIGGLRDEQYF. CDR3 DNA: TGTGCCAGCAGTATAATTGGGGGATTACGCGATGAGCAGTACTTC.

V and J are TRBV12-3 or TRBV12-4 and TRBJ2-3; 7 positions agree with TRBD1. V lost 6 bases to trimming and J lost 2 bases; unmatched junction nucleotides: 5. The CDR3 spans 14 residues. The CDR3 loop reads CASSKGQVTDTQYF. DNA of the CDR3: TGTGCCAGCAGCAAAGGACAGGTCACAGATACGCAGTATTTT.

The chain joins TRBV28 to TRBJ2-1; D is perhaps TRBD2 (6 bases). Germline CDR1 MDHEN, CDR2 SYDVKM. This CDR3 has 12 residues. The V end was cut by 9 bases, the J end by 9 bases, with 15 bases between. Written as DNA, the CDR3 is TGTGCCAGGGTCGGCGGGATACTTGAGCAGTTCTTC. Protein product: CARVGGILEQFF.